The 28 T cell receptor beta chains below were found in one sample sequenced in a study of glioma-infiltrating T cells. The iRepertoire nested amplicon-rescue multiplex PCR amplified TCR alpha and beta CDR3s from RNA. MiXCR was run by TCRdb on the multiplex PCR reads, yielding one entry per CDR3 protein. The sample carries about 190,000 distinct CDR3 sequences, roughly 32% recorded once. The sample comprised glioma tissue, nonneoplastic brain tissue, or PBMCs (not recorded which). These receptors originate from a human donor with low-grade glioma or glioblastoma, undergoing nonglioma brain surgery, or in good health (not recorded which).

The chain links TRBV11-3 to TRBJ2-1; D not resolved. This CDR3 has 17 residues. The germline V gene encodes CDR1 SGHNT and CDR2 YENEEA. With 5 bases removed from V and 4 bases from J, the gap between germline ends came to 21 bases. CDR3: CASSPTRAGHGYNEQFF. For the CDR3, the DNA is TGTGCCAGCAGCCCAACACGGGCAGGCCATGGGTACAATGAGCAGTTCTTC. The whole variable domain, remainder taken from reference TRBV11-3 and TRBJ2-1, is EAGVVQSPRYKIIEKKQPVAFWCNPISGHNTLYWYLQNLGQGPELLIRYENEEAVDDSQLPKDRFSAERLKGVDSTLKIQPAELGDSAVYLCASSPTRAGHGYNEQFFGPGTRLTVL.

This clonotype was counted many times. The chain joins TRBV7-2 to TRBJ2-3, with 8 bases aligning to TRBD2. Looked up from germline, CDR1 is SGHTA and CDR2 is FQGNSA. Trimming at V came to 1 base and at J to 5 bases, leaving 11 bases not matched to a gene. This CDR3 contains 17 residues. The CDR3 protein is CASSLVASAGGLDTQYF. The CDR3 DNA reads TGTGCCAGCAGCTTAGTTGCAAGCGCGGGAGGCCTAGATACGCAGTATTTT.

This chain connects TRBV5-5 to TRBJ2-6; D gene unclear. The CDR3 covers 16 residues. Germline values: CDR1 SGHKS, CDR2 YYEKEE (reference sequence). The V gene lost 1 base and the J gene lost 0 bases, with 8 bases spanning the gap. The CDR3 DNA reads TGTGCCAGCAGCTTGCCGAGCGTCTCTGGGGCCAACGTCCTGACTTTC. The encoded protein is CASSLPSVSGANVLTF.

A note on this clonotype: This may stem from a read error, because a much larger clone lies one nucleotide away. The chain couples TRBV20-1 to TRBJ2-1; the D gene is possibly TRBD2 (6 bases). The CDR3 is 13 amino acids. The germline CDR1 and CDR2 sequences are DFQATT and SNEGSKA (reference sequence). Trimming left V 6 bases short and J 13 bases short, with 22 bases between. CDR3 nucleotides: TGCAGTGCCCGGGTTAGCGGCGTGGAGACCCAGTTCTTC. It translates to CSARVSGVETQFF.

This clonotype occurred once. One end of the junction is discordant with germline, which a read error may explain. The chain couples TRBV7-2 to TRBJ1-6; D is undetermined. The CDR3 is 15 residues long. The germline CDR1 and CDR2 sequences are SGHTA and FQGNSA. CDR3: CSSSLVSYANSPLHF. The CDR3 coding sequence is TGTTCCAGCAGCTTAGTTTCCTACGCTAATTCACCCCTCCACTTT.

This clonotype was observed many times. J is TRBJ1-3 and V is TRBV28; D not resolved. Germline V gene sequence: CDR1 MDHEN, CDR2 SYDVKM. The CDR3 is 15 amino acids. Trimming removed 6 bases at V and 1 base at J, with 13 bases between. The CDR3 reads CASSGAVKSGNTIYF. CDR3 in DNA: TGTGCCAGCAGCGGCGCCGTGAAATCTGGAAACACCATATATTTT.

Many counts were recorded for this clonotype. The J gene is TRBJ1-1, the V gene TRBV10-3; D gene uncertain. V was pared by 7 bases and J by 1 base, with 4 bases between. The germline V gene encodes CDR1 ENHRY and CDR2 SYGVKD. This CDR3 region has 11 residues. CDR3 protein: CAIKENTEAFF. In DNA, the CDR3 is TGTGCCATCAAGGAGAACACTGAAGCTTTCTTT.

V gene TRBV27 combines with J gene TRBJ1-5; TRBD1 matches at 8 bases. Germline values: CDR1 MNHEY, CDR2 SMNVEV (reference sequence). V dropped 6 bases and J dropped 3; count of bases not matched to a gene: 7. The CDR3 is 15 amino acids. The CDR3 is CASSKDRVPNQPQHF. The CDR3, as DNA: TGTGCCAGCAGCAAGGACAGGGTACCCAATCAGCCCCAGCATTTT.

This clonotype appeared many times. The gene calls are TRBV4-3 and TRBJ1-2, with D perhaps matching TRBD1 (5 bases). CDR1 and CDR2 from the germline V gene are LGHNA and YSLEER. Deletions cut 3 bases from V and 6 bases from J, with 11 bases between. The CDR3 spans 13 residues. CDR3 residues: CASSHKGVHGYTF. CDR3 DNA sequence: TGCGCCAGCAGCCACAAAGGGGTGCATGGCTACACCTTC.

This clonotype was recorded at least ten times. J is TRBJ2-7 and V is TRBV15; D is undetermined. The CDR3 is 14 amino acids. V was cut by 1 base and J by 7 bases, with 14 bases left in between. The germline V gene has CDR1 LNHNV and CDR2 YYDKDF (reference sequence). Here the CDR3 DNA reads TGTGCCACCAGCAGAGTCAGCCCCTACGCGGAGCAGTACTTC. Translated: CATSRVSPYAEQYF.

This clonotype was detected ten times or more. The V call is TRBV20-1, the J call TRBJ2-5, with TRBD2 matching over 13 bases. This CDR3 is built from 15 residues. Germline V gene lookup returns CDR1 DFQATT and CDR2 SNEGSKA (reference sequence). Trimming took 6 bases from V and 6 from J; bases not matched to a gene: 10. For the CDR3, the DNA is TGCAGTGCGCCACCGGGACTAGCGGGATTCAAGACCCAGTACTTC. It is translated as CSAPPGLAGFKTQYF.

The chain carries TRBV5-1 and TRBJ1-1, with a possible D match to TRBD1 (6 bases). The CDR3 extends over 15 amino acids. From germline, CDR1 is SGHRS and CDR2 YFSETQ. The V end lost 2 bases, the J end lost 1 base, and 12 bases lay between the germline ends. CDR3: CASSLQGTRNTEAFF. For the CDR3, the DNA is TGCGCCAGCAGCTTACAGGGTACGAGGAACACTGAAGCTTTCTTT.

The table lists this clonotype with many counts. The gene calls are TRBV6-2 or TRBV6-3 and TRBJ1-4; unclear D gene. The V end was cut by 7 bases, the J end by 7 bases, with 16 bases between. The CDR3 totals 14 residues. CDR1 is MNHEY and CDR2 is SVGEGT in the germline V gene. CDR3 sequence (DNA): TGTGCCAGCACCAACGGGAGGTCTGTTGAAAAACTGTTTTTT. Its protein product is CASTNGRSVEKLFF.

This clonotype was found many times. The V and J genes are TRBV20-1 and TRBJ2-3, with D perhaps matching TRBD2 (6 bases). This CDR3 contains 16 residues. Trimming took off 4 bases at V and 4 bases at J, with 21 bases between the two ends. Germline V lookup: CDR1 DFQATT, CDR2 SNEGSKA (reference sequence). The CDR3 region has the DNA TGCAGTGCTATGCGGTCCGCCGGGAGCGTCGCAGATACGCAGTATTTT. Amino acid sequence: CSAMRSAGSVADTQYF.

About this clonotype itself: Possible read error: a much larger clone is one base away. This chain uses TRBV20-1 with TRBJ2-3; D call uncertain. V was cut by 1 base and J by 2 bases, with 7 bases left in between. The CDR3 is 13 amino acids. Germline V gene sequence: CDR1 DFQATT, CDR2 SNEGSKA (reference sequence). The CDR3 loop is CSARGEVTDTQYF. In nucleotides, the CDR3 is TGCAGTGCTAGAGGCGAGGTCACAGATACGCAGTATTTT.

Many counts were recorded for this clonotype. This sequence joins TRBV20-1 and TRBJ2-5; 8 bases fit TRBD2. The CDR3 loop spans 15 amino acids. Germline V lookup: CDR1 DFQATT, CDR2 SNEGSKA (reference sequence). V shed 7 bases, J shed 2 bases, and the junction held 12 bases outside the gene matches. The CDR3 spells CSVSPEGLVQETQYF. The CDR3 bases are TGCAGTGTTTCCCCTGAGGGACTAGTTCAAGAGACCCAGTACTTC.

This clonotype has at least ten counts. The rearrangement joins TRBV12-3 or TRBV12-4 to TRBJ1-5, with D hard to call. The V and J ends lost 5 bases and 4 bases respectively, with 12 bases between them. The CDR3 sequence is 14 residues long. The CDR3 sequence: CASSPTDRNQPQHF. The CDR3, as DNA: TGTGCCAGCAGTCCAACCGACCGGAATCAGCCCCAGCATTTT.

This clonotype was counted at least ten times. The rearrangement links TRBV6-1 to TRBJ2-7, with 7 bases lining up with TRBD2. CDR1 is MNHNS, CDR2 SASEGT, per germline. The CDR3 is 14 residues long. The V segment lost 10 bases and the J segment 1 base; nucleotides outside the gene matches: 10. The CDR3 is CATNREETSYEQYF. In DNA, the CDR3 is TGTGCCACCAACCGGGAGGAGACATCCTACGAGCAGTACTTC.

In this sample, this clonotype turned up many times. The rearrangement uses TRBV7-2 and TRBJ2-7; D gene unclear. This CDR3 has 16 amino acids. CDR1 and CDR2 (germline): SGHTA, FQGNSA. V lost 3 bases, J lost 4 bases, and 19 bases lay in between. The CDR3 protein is CASSFQSSGGRYEQYF. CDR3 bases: TGTGCCAGCAGCTTTCAGAGCTCGGGCGGCAGGTACGAGCAGTACTTC.

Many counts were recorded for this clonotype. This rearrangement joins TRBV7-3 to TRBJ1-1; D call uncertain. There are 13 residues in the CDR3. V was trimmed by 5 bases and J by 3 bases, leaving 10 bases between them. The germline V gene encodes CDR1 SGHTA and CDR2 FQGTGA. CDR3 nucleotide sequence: TGTGCCAGCAGCCTCAACTTGGACACTGAAGCTTTCTTT. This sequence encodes CASSLNLDTEAFF.

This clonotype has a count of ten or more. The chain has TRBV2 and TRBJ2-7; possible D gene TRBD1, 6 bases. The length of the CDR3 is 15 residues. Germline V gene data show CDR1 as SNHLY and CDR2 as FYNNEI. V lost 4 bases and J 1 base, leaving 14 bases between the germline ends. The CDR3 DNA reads TGTGCCAGCAGTGTTGTAGGACAGATTTCCTACGAGCAGTACTTC. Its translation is CASSVVGQISYEQYF.

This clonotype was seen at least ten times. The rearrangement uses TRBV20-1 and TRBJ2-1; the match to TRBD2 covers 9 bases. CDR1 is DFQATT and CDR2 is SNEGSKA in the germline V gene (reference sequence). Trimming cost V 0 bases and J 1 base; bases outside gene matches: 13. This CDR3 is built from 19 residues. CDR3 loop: CSARDRSGRTLISYNEQFF. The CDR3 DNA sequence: TGCAGTGCTAGAGACCGGAGCGGGAGGACCCTAATTTCCTACAATGAGCAGTTCTTC.

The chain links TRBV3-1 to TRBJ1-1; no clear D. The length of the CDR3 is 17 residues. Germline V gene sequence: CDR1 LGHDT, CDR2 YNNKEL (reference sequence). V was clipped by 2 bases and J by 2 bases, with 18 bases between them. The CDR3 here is CASSQTSWLRVNTEAFF. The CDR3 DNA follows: TGTGCCAGCAGCCAAACCTCCTGGTTGAGGGTCAACACTGAAGCTTTCTTT. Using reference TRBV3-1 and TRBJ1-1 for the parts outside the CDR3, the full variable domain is DTAVSQTPKYLVTQMGNDKSIKCEQNLGHDTMYWYKQDSKKFLKIMFSYNNKELIINETVPNRFSPKSPDKAHLNLHINSLELGDSAVYFCASSQTSWLRVNTEAFFGQGTRLTVV.

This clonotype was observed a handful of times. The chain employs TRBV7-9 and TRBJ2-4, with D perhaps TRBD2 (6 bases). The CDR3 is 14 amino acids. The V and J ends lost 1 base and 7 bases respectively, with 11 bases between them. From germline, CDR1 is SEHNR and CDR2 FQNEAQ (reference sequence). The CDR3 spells CASSLESRGNIQYF. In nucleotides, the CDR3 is TGTGCCAGCAGCTTAGAATCCCGGGGGAACATTCAGTACTTC.

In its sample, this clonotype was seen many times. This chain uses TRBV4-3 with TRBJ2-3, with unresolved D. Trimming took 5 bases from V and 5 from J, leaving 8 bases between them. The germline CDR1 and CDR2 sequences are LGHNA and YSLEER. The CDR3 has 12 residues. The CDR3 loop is CASSDYRDTQYF. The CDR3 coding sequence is TGCGCCAGCAGCGATTACAGAGATACGCAGTATTTT.

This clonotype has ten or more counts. The CDR3 loop reads CASSFSGGPFNEQYF. The CDR3 bases are TGTGCCAGCAGTTTCTCAGGGGGACCATTCAACGAGCAGTACTTC. This chain connects TRBV27 to TRBJ2-7, with 7 bases matching TRBD1. The V segment lost 3 bases and the J segment 5 bases; nucleotides outside the gene matches: 10. CDR1 MNHEY and CDR2 SMNVEV come from the germline V gene (reference sequence). The CDR3 totals 15 residues.

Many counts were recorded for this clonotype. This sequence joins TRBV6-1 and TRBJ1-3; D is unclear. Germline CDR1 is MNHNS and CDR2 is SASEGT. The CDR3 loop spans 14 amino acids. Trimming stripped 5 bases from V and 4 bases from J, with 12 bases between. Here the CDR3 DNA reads TGTGCCAGCAGTACCGTCACGATGGGAAACACCATATATTTT. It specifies CASSTVTMGNTIYF.

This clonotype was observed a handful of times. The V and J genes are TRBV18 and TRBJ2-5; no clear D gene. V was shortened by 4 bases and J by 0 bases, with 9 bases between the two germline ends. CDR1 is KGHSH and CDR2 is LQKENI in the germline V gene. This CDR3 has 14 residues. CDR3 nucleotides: TGTGCCAGCTCACTTCGGACCGACCAAGAGACCCAGTACTTC. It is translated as CASSLRTDQETQYF.